What follows are 27 T cell receptor beta chains derived from one specimen sequenced in a study of blood T cell repertoires in COVID-19. TCRdb's copy holds only in-frame clones and misses some; the assay was immunoSEQ multiplex PCR. The table has a few hundred thousand clones, 80% to 90% seen once. The specimen was peripheral blood. The receptors were gathered from a woman in her seventies with acute or convalescent COVID-19.

V and J are TRBV5-1 and TRBJ1-4; D is uncertain. The CDR3 loop spans 15 amino acids. Germline lookup yields CDR1 SGHRS and CDR2 YFSETQ. V gave up 4 bases and J gave up 5 bases, with 15 bases separating them. The CDR3 coding sequence is TGCGCCAGCAGCCGCGACTTTATACGGAATGAAAAACTGTTTTTT. The encoded protein is CASSRDFIRNEKLFF.

V is TRBV18 and J is TRBJ1-6; a weak D match, TRBD1 (5 bases). CDR1 is KGHSH and CDR2 is LQKENI in the germline V gene. The CDR3 spans 14 residues. V shed 5 bases and J shed 4 bases, with 9 bases lying between them. CDR3: CASSTQEYNSPLHF. As DNA, the CDR3 is TGTGCCAGCTCAACACAGGAGTATAATTCACCCCTCCACTTT.

In the case of this clone: This sample also contains other DNA sequences that code for the same CDR3. The V call is TRBV3-1 (or the pseudogene TRBV3-2), the J call TRBJ2-7, with TRBD2 identical over 10 bases. The germline V gene has CDR1 LGHDT and CDR2 YNNKEL (reference sequence). V dropped 6 bases and J dropped 0; count of bases not matched to a gene: 5. CDR3 length: 15 amino acids. The CDR3 DNA reads TGTGCCAGCAGTCCTAGCGGGGGCCGCTCCTACGAGCAGTACTTC. It is translated as CASSPSGGRSYEQYF.

The J gene is TRBJ1-1, the V gene TRBV5-1; 7 bases agree with TRBD1. With V trimmed by 0 bases and J by 3 bases, 5 bases remained unmatched. Germline V CDR1 and CDR2: SGHRS, YFSETQ. CDR3 length: 15 residues. The CDR3 region has the DNA TGCGCCAGCAGCTTGGACAGGGGTATGGACACTGAAGCTTTCTTT. It translates to CASSLDRGMDTEAFF.

The J gene is TRBJ1-2, the V gene TRBV6-5; 9 bases line up with TRBD1. V shed 1 base, J shed 6 bases, and the junction held 9 bases outside the gene matches. CDR3 size: 16 residues. Per germline, CDR1 MNHEY and CDR2 SVGAGI. In nucleotides, the CDR3 is TGTGCCAGCAGTTACTTCCCGGGACAGGGATCCAATGGCTACACCTTC. Protein product: CASSYFPGQGSNGYTF.

The chain uses TRBV18 and TRBJ1-2; 8 bases map to TRBD1. The CDR3 has 15 amino acids. Germline trimming cut 5 bases from V and 4 bases from J; bases unmatched to any gene: 9. Germline CDR1 reads KGHSH; CDR2 reads LQKENI. DNA of the CDR3: TGTGCCAGCTCATCCACGACAGGGGAGGCCTATGGCTACACCTTC. This encodes CASSSTTGEAYGYTF.

This chain links TRBV5-4 with TRBJ2-1; D is uncertain. V lost 1 base and J 0 bases, leaving 8 bases between the germline ends. The CDR3 totals 15 residues. Per the germline V gene, CDR1 is SGHNT and CDR2 is YYREEE (reference sequence). The CDR3 region has the DNA TGTGCCAGCAGCTTGCCTAGGAGCTCCTACAATGAGCAGTTCTTC. This gives the protein CASSLPRSSYNEQFF.

V usage is TRBV2 and J usage is TRBJ1-2; D is perhaps TRBD1 (6 bases). This CDR3 is 14 amino acids long. V was pared by 6 bases and J by 5 bases, with 16 bases between. Germline V gives CDR1 SNHLY, CDR2 FYNNEI. CDR3 loop: CASSGTGGWYGYTF. Written as DNA, the CDR3 is TGTGCCAGCAGCGGGACGGGGGGCTGGTATGGCTACACCTTC.

This chain uses TRBV2 with TRBJ1-4; no clear D. Trimming stripped 6 bases from V and 2 bases from J, with 4 bases between. CDR3 length: 12 amino acids. CDR1 and CDR2 (germline): SNHLY, FYNNEI. Here the CDR3 reads CASRRTNEKLFF. The CDR3 DNA sequence: TGTGCCAGCAGGCGTACTAATGAAAAACTGTTTTTT.

This clone was seen only a few times. The chain employs TRBV3-1 (or the pseudogene TRBV3-2) and TRBJ1-5; D gene ambiguous. V was shortened by 0 bases and J by 3 bases, with 9 bases between the two germline ends. Looked up from germline, CDR1 is LGHDT and CDR2 is YNNKEL (reference sequence). This CDR3 spans 15 amino acids. The CDR3 DNA reads as TGTGCCAGCAGCCAAGATATGGCGGCCAATCAGCCCCAGCATTTT. This translates into CASSQDMAANQPQHF.

With respect to this clone: The same CDR3 also results from other DNA sequences found in this sample. V is TRBV3-1 (or the pseudogene TRBV3-2) and J is TRBJ2-3; D is uncertain. Germline values: CDR1 LGHDT, CDR2 YNNKEL (reference sequence). This CDR3 has 12 amino acids. V was pared by 3 bases and J by 3 bases, with 4 bases between. The CDR3 region has the DNA TGTGCCAGCAGCCATCGGACAGATACGCAGTATTTT. Translating gives CASSHRTDTQYF.

This chain links TRBV7-9 with TRBJ1-5; D perhaps matches TRBD1 (5 bases). Trimming took off 4 bases at V and 4 bases at J, with 8 bases between the two ends. Germline CDR1 and CDR2: SEHNR and FQNEAQ (reference sequence). The CDR3 has 13 residues. CDR3 in DNA: TGTGCCAGCAGCTCTCAGGGAAATCAGCCCCAGCATTTT. It is translated as CASSSQGNQPQHF.

The chain is built from TRBV20-1 and TRBJ2-3; TRBD2 matches 7 bases. CDR3 size: 14 residues. The germline V gene has CDR1 DFQATT and CDR2 SNEGSKA (reference sequence). V shed 6 bases and J 2 bases; nucleotides not matched to a gene: 8. The CDR3 here is CSASAGVATDTQYF. Here the CDR3 DNA reads TGCAGTGCGAGTGCGGGGGTCGCCACAGATACGCAGTATTTT.

V is TRBV2 and J is TRBJ1-4, with 9 bases aligning to TRBD1. Germline loops: CDR1 SNHLY, CDR2 FYNNEI. The V segment lost 4 bases and the J segment 8 bases; nucleotides outside the gene matches: 5. CDR3 size: 14 residues. DNA of the CDR3: TGTGCCAGCAGTGGACGGACAGGGGAGGAAAAACTGTTTTTT. Translating it yields CASSGRTGEEKLFF.

The chain recombines TRBV5-1 with TRBJ1-4; 8 nucleotides align to TRBD1. The ends lost 4 bases at V and 7 bases at J; junction bases unmatched: 12. Germline CDR1 and CDR2: SGHRS and YFSETQ. CDR3 length: 16 amino acids. The CDR3 DNA reads as TGCGCCAGCAGCATCGACAGGGGCCCCTGGCGTGAAAAACTGTTTTTT. It yields the protein CASSIDRGPWREKLFF. Together with reference TRBV5-1 and TRBJ1-4, the CDR3 gives the full variable domain: KAGVTQTPRYLIKTRGQQVTLSCSPISGHRSVSWYQQTPGQGLQFLFEYFSETQRNKGNFPGRFSGRQFSNSRSEMNVSTLELGDSALYLCASSIDRGPWREKLFFGSGTQLSVL.

This chain uses TRBV14 with TRBJ1-2; D not resolved. CDR1 and CDR2 (germline): SGHDN, FVKESK. The CDR3 covers 18 residues. The V and J ends lost 3 bases and 2 bases respectively, with 22 bases between them. This CDR3 is CASSHSGFQLALNYGYTF. Here the CDR3 DNA reads TGTGCCAGCAGCCATTCGGGGTTCCAGCTAGCGTTAAACTATGGCTACACCTTC.

This clone has only one observation. V is TRBV7-8 and J is TRBJ2-1, with TRBD2 identical over 12 bases. Germline assignment: CDR1 SGHVS and CDR2 FQNEAQ. The V segment lost 3 bases and the J segment 5 bases; nucleotides outside the gene matches: 5. The CDR3 contains 16 residues. As DNA, the CDR3 is TGTGCCAGCAGCTTCTGGACTAGCGGGACCGACAATGAGCAGTTCTTC. This sequence encodes CASSFWTSGTDNEQFF.

This clone has more than one count but fewer than ten. The J gene is TRBJ1-1, the V gene TRBV4-2; maybe TRBD1 (6 bases). V gave up 5 bases and J gave up 5 bases, with 15 bases separating them. The germline V gene has CDR1 LGHNA and CDR2 YNFKEQ. This CDR3 is 14 amino acids long. The CDR3 loop reads CASSSGGLRTEAFF. The CDR3, as DNA: TGTGCCAGCAGCTCCGGGGGGCTTAGGACTGAAGCTTTCTTT.

The V call is TRBV15, the J call TRBJ2-7; 11 nucleotides match TRBD2. The CDR3 runs to 20 residues. V trimming: 5 bases; J trimming: 5 bases; junction bases outside the gene matches: 23. Germline-derived CDR1 and CDR2 are LNHNV and YYDKDF (reference sequence). CDR3 bases: TGTGCCACCAGCTCTCCCCCGGGGCTAGCGGGGGGCCGCTACTTCAACGAGCAGTACTTC. Translated, it gives CATSSPPGLAGGRYFNEQYF.

The V gene is TRBV7-6, the J gene TRBJ2-7; D remains unclear. The CDR3 extends over 14 amino acids. Germline V CDR1 and CDR2: SGHVS, FNYEAQ. The ends were cut back, 0 bases at V and 5 bases at J, with 11 bases in the middle. The CDR3 DNA reads as TGTGCCAGCAGCTTAGCTGGCCTCGCGGACGAGCAGTACTTC. Translation gives CASSLAGLADEQYF.

This rearrangement joins TRBV12-3 or TRBV12-4 to TRBJ1-2; D perhaps matches TRBD1 (5 bases). The CDR3 is 12 residues long. Trimming took off 7 bases at V and 4 bases at J, with 10 bases between the two ends. Here the CDR3 DNA reads TGTGCCAGCACCGACAGACCCTATGGCTACACCTTC. It codes for CASTDRPYGYTF.

Only one count was recorded for this clone. The chain links TRBV30 to TRBJ1-1, with no clear D. Germline CDR1 is GTSNPN and CDR2 is SVGIG (reference sequence). V was trimmed by 0 bases and J by 6 bases, leaving 11 bases between them. The length of the CDR3 is 13 residues. The CDR3 region is CAWSVPRGAEAFF. DNA for the CDR3: TGTGCCTGGAGTGTCCCCCGGGGAGCTGAAGCTTTCTTT.

V usage is TRBV5-4 and J usage is TRBJ2-1, with 7 bases identical to TRBD1. The CDR3 totals 15 residues. The V gene's germline CDR1 is SGHNT and CDR2 YYREEE (reference sequence). With 0 bases clipped from V and 4 bases from J, the junction kept 4 bases outside the gene matches. DNA for the CDR3: TGTGCCAGCAGCTTGGGAGGGACAGCTTACAATGAGCAGTTCTTC. It encodes CASSLGGTAYNEQFF.

Comment on this clone: Additional DNA sequences in this sample encode the identical CDR3. The CDR3 bases are TGTGCCAGCAGCAGAGGGGGGGGCAACAATGAGCAGTTCTTC. This translates into CASSRGGGNNEQFF. The rearrangement links TRBV11-3 to TRBJ2-1; tentatively, D is TRBD2 (7 bases). The CDR3 extends over 14 amino acids. CDR1 and CDR2 (germline): SGHNT, YENEEA. V was trimmed by 5 bases and J by 5 bases, leaving 13 bases between them.

On this clone itself: Other DNA sequences in this specimen translate into the identical CDR3. The genes are TRBV6-6 and TRBJ1-1; D is perhaps TRBD1 (5 bases). The V gene lost 0 bases and the J gene lost 4 bases, with 12 bases spanning the gap. The length of the CDR3 is 15 residues. CDR1 and CDR2 from the germline V gene are MNHNY and SVGAGI (reference sequence). The DNA for the CDR3 is TGTGCCAGCAGTTACTCGGGGGGTGCCGGCACTGAAGCTTTCTTT. Translation gives CASSYSGGAGTEAFF.

The chain employs TRBV19 and TRBJ2-7; 10 nucleotides align to TRBD1. Germline V lookup: CDR1 LNHDA, CDR2 SQIVND (reference sequence). V shed 5 bases and J 1 base; nucleotides not matched to a gene: 5. This CDR3 contains 15 residues. The CDR3 is CASSPWTGGSYEQYF. The CDR3 nucleotides are TGTGCCAGTAGTCCTTGGACAGGGGGTTCCTACGAGCAGTACTTC.

This sequence joins TRBV6-5 and TRBJ2-1, with 7 bases identical to TRBD1. Germline V lookup: CDR1 MNHEY, CDR2 SVGAGI. The length of the CDR3 is 12 residues. Trimming removed 7 bases from V and 5 bases from J; junction bases left unmatched: 2. The CDR3 nucleotides read TGTGCCAGCAAACAGGGGAACAATGAGCAGTTCTTC. As protein: CASKQGNNEQFF.